Included here is one T cell receptor (beta chain) sequence, with context. These data originate in a study of memory CD4+ T cells and cytomegalovirus serostatus. The sort gate was single viable CD3+CD4+CD8-CD45RO+ cells for memory CD4+ T cells. Only in-frame clones appear in the TCRdb table, and some are missing; sequencing was by immunoSEQ multiplex PCR. Here the sample spans approximately 92,000 clones, over 70% being singletons. Germline lookup yields CDR1 SGDLS and CDR2 YYNGEE. Trimming cost V 4 bases and J 4 bases, with 18 bases left between them. This CDR3 region has 16 residues. This TCR was recovered from an adult in good health and CMV-seropositive. What was sequenced was memory CD4+ T cells from blood. This chain joins TRBV9 and TRBJ2-1; D may be TRBD2 (6 bases). As DNA, the CDR3 is TGTGCCAGCAGCTTTGGGTCTCCGGGACTTTACAATGAGCAGTTCTTC. Amino acids: CASSFGSPGLYNEQFF.